The 18 T cell receptor beta chains in this list originate from one sample, sequenced in a study of blood T cell repertoires in COVID-19. Repertoires were generated with immunoSEQ multiplex PCR, while TCRdb's copy carries only in-frame clones and drops some. The table records approximately 150,000 clones, 80% to 90% of them present only once. The sample consisted of peripheral blood. The source is a woman between 45 and 60 years old with acute or convalescent COVID-19.

The chain uses TRBV3-1 (or the pseudogene TRBV3-2) and TRBJ1-2; D ambiguous. The CDR3 has 13 amino acids. Trimming left V 1 base short and J 4 bases short, with 7 bases between. Germline V gives CDR1 LGHDT, CDR2 YNNKEL (reference sequence). The CDR3 sequence is CASSQGGFYGYTF. The DNA for the CDR3 is TGTGCCAGCAGCCAAGGAGGGTTCTATGGCTACACCTTC.

The CDR3 nucleotides read TGTGCCAGCAGTTCCTCGGACAGTTCCTATAATTCACCCCTCCACTTT. Protein product: CASSSSDSSYNSPLHF. This sequence joins TRBV6-6 and TRBJ1-6; D may be TRBD1 (6 bases). Trimming stripped 4 bases from V and 1 base from J, with 11 bases between. Germline CDR1 and CDR2: MNHNY and SVGAGI (reference sequence). There are 16 residues in the CDR3.

The chain joins TRBV11-2 to TRBJ1-3, with D perhaps matching TRBD1 (6 bases). The V end lost 5 bases, the J end lost 2 bases, and 13 bases lay between the germline ends. Germline-derived CDR1 and CDR2 are SGHAT and FQNNGV. CDR3 length equals 15 residues. The CDR3 spells CASSLKGVAGNTIYF. CDR3 coding DNA: TGTGCCAGCAGCCTTAAGGGGGTGGCTGGAAACACCATATATTTT.

V gene TRBV10-3 combines with J gene TRBJ1-6; TRBD1 agrees at 7 bases. After removal of 8 bases from V and 6 bases from J, the junction contained 7 bases not matched to a gene. This CDR3 is built from 14 residues. Germline CDR1 and CDR2: ENHRY and SYGVKD. The chain's CDR3 is CAIQGTEFNSPLHF. In DNA form, the CDR3 reads TGTGCCATCCAAGGGACAGAATTTAATTCACCCCTCCACTTT.

This clone was recorded only once. This sequence joins TRBV6-5 and TRBJ1-2, with D perhaps TRBD1 (6 bases). Germline values: CDR1 MNHEY, CDR2 SVGAGI. The CDR3 runs to 13 residues. Trimming left V 5 bases short and J 5 bases short, with 12 bases between. The CDR3 loop reads CASSPGEKYGYTF. CDR3 DNA: TGTGCCAGCAGTCCAGGGGAGAAGTATGGCTACACCTTC.

This sequence joins TRBV5-1 and TRBJ2-5; 9 bases match TRBD1. This CDR3 spans 13 amino acids. From germline, CDR1 is SGHRS and CDR2 YFSETQ. The V gene end was trimmed by 3 bases and the J gene end by 5 bases; junction bases not matched to a gene: 2. The CDR3 nucleotides read TGCGCCAGCAGCTCCGGACAGGGGGAGACCCAGTACTTC. Protein sequence: CASSSGQGETQYF. The full variable domain, completed using reference TRBV5-1 and TRBJ2-5, is KAGVTQTPRYLIKTRGQQVTLSCSPISGHRSVSWYQQTPGQGLQFLFEYFSETQRNKGNFPGRFSGRQFSNSRSEMNVSTLELGDSALYLCASSSGQGETQYFGPGTRLLVL.

The rearrangement uses TRBV19 and TRBJ1-3; D is perhaps TRBD1 (6 bases). The V gene lost 5 bases and the J gene lost 4 bases, with 12 bases spanning the gap. This CDR3 has 14 residues. CDR1 is LNHDA, CDR2 SQIVND, per germline (reference sequence). This CDR3 is CASSPGALGNTIYF. CDR3 bases: TGTGCCAGTAGTCCAGGGGCTTTGGGAAACACCATATATTTT.

This rearrangement joins TRBV30 to TRBJ1-2, with a tentative D call TRBD1 (5 bases). Deletions cut 2 bases from V and 6 bases from J, with 10 bases between. CDR1 GTSNPN and CDR2 SVGIG come from the germline V gene (reference sequence). The CDR3 has 12 residues. CDR3 coding DNA: TGTGCCTGGAGTCGGGGAGGGGATGGCTACACCTTC. Translation gives CAWSRGGDGYTF.

This clone has a single count. V usage is TRBV29-1 and J usage is TRBJ2-2, with TRBD1 matching 7 bases. Per the germline V gene, CDR1 is SQVTM and CDR2 is ANQGSEA. There are 14 residues in the CDR3. V lost 1 base, J lost 6 bases, and 5 bases stayed unmatched. The CDR3 reads CSVEVNRGAGELFF. DNA of the CDR3: TGCAGCGTTGAAGTTAACAGGGGTGCCGGGGAGCTGTTTTTT.

This chain joins TRBV7-3 and TRBJ2-3, with 9 bases identical to TRBD2. The V and J ends lost 1 base and 0 bases, in that order; junction bases with no gene match: 14. The CDR3 consists of 20 residues. Looked up from germline, CDR1 is SGHTA and CDR2 is FQGTGA. CDR3 in amino acids: CASSLIPRSTSGISTDTQYF. The CDR3 DNA is TGTGCCAGCAGCTTAATACCACGCTCGACTAGCGGCATAAGCACAGATACGCAGTATTTT.

The chain has TRBV13 and TRBJ1-6, with D possibly being TRBD1 (5 bases). The germline V gene encodes CDR1 PRHDT and CDR2 FYEKMQ (reference sequence). The CDR3 spans 15 residues. V dropped 2 bases and J dropped 9 bases, with 14 bases sitting between them. CDR3 bases: TGTGCCAGCAGCTTATCCCAGGGATTCGGTTCACCCCTCCACTTT. Amino acids: CASSLSQGFGSPLHF.

The V and J genes are TRBV12-3 or TRBV12-4 and TRBJ1-1; D may be TRBD1 (5 bases). The CDR3 covers 13 residues. Trimming took 11 bases from V and 4 from J, leaving 17 bases between them. CDR3 coding DNA: TGTGCCGACGGGTGGGGCCACGGCACTGAAGCTTTCTTT. It codes for CADGWGHGTEAFF.

About this clone itself: The sample contains more than one DNA sequence encoding this CDR3. The chain uses TRBV5-6 and TRBJ1-3; D not resolved. Germline assignment: CDR1 SGHDT and CDR2 YYEEEE. The CDR3 has 15 residues. V was clipped by 2 bases and J by 0 bases, with 9 bases between them. Here the CDR3 reads CASSFSHSSGNTIYF. CDR3 DNA: TGTGCCAGCAGCTTCTCTCATAGCTCTGGAAACACCATATATTTT.

V usage is TRBV9 and J usage is TRBJ1-5; D is unclear. V was trimmed by 0 bases and J by 7 bases, leaving 8 bases between them. Germline CDR1 and CDR2: SGDLS and YYNGEE. The CDR3 covers 13 residues. The CDR3 region is CASSVDPGQPQHF. The CDR3 DNA reads as TGTGCCAGCAGCGTAGACCCGGGACAGCCCCAGCATTTT.

A remark on this clone: Other nucleotide sequences in the sample specify the same CDR3. This chain uses TRBV7-9 with TRBJ2-3; D remains ambiguous. CDR1 SEHNR and CDR2 FQNEAQ come from the germline V gene (reference sequence). With 5 bases removed from V and 0 bases from J, the gap between germline ends came to 3 bases. CDR3 length: 12 residues. CDR3: CASSPSTDTQYF. The CDR3, as DNA: TGTGCCAGCAGCCCTAGCACAGATACGCAGTATTTT. Looking up the rest from reference TRBV7-9 and TRBJ2-3 gives the full variable domain: DTGVSQNPRHKITKRGQNVTFRCDPISEHNRLYWYRQTLGQGPEFLTYFQNEAQLEKSRLLSDRFSAERPKGSFSTLEIQRTEQGDSAMYLCASSPSTDTQYFGPGTRLTVL.

The chain links TRBV7-9 to TRBJ2-7; TRBD1 agrees at 7 bases. The CDR3 contains 15 residues. CDR1 and CDR2 (germline): SEHNR, FQNEAQ (reference sequence). V lost 5 bases and J lost 4; bases outside the gene matches: 11. CDR3 bases: TGTGCCAGCAGCGATCACGGGACAGCGGCTTACGAGCAGTACTTC. Translation gives CASSDHGTAAYEQYF.

This clone has only a few counts. This sequence joins TRBV18 and TRBJ1-3; 7 bases fit TRBD1. The CDR3 sequence is 13 residues long. The germline V gene has CDR1 KGHSH and CDR2 LQKENI. J was trimmed by 7 bases and V by 6 bases; bases with no gene match: 6. As DNA, the CDR3 is TGTGCCAGCTCCCGCGCACAGGGGAACACCATATATTTT. This translates into CASSRAQGNTIYF.

J is TRBJ1-2 and V is TRBV11-1, with TRBD1 identical over 10 bases. This CDR3 is built from 13 residues. Germline CDR1 and CDR2: SGHAT and FQDESV (reference sequence). Germline trimming cut 5 bases from V and 4 bases from J; bases unmatched to any gene: 1. The DNA for the CDR3 is TGTGCCAGCAGCCGGGACAGGGGCTATGGCTACACCTTC. Its protein is CASSRDRGYGYTF.